This paragraph reports one T cell receptor beta chain. This specimen comes from a study of blood T cell repertoires in COVID-19. Study as a whole: There were acute and convalescent COVID-19 samples, and they came from the United States, Italy and Spain. Sources were T cells, B-cell-depleted T cells, or PBMCs; the material itself was cDNA or gDNA.

The data were produced by immunoSEQ multiplex PCR, yet TCRdb's version contains in-frame clones alone and is incomplete. In the table there are about 220,000 clones, 84% of which are singletons. Sequenced: peripheral blood. The source of this sequence is a man in his fifties or sixties with active or convalescent COVID-19.

CDR3 residues: CSVEPRETQYF. The DNA for the CDR3 is TGCAGCGTTGAGCCTAGGGAGACCCAGTACTTC. J is TRBJ2-5 and V is TRBV29-1; no clear D gene. This CDR3 has 11 amino acids. Per germline, CDR1 SQVTM and CDR2 ANQGSEA. Trimming pared 3 bases from V and 5 bases from J, leaving 7 bases between. The full variable domain, with the rest looked up from reference TRBV29-1 and TRBJ2-5, is SAVISQKPSRDICQRGTSLTIQCQVDSQVTMMFWYRQQPGQSLTLIATANQGSEATYESGFVIDKFPISRPNLTFSTLTVSNMSPEDSSIYLCSVEPRETQYFGPGTRLLVL.